The sequence of this T cell receptor (beta chain) was determined in a study of Siglec-9 on CD8 T cells in melanoma. Trimming cost V 4 bases and J 0 bases, with 17 bases left between them. The CDR3 contains 17 residues. Germline values: CDR1 SGHVS, CDR2 FQNEAQ. The repertoire was sequenced with immunoSEQ multiplex PCR; TCRdb's copy has only in-frame clones and lacks some. The sample shows about 36,000 clones, 65% to 85% of them seen only once. The chain uses TRBV7-8 and TRBJ2-3, with TRBD2 as a possible D gene (5 bases). Sample: Siglec-9- CD8+ T cells sorted from blood. This receptor was identified in a human donor in good health. The CDR3 DNA reads TGTGCCAGCAGCTATGCCCTCGCGGGTTCTAGCACAGATACGCAGTATTTT. Its translation: CASSYALAGSSTDTQYF.